The T cell receptor (beta chain) described here comes from a study of T cell changes during pregnancy in multiple sclerosis. This table comes from immunoSEQ multiplex PCR, and its TCRdb copy is limited to in-frame clones, with some not included. The table includes 60,000 to 75,000 clones, roughly 90% detected once. The V end was cut by 2 bases, the J end by 1 base, with 9 bases between. The CDR3 length is 14 residues. Germline CDR1 SGDLS, CDR2 YYNGEE. This TCR was recovered from a female donor with multiple sclerosis, enrolled in a pregnancy study. The J gene is TRBJ1-1, the V gene TRBV9; D unresolved. Material: peripheral blood, obtained before pregnancy. The chain's CDR3 is CASSVELWNTEAFF. As DNA, the CDR3 is TGTGCCAGCAGCGTCGAGTTGTGGAACACTGAAGCTTTCTTT.